These T cell receptor beta chains were read from a single sample in a study of spatial heterogeneity in lung cancer. TCRdb itself ran the 5' RACE reads through MiXCR, one entry per CDR3 protein. The table records about 30,000 distinct CDR3 sequences, roughly 6.6% of them present only once. The material was lung tumor tissue, obtained at surgery. The receptor set was obtained from a male donor with early-stage non-small cell lung cancer. The CDR3 runs from the conserved cysteine through the conserved F or W. A D gene is named only where the DNA matches it firmly. Not every row has a clone size; where given, it reads once, few, many or a size class.

d_call clone_size j_call v_call cdr3_nt cdr3_aa
. many TRBJ2-2 TRBV7-2 TGTGCCAGCCAAGGTTCACACACCGGGGAGCTGTTTTTT CASQGSHTGELFF
TRBD1 many TRBJ1-5 TRBV2 TGTGCCAGCAGTGCTTCGAGGGGGCCTCAGCCCCAGCATTTT CASSASRGPQPQHF
. many TRBJ1-4 TRBV5-1 TGCGCCAGCAGCTTGGCTGGCGTTAATGAAAAACTGTTTTTT CASSLAGVNEKLFF
TRBD1 many TRBJ1-2 TRBV6-5 TGTGCCAGCAGTTACTCCCGGACAGGGAACTATGGCTACACCTTC CASSYSRTGNYGYTF
TRBD2 many TRBJ2-5 TRBV3-1 TGTGCCAGCAGCCTCCGACGCGGGGGGGAATTGGAGACCCAGTACTTC CASSLRRGGELETQYF
. . TRBJ2-7 TRBV15 TGTGCCACCAGCAGAGAGGGGCCGGAGCCGTACGAGCAGTACTTC CATSREGPEPYEQYF
. many TRBJ1-1 TRBV2 TGTGCCAGCACCGCAAGGACACATAACACTGAAGCTTTCTTT CASTARTHNTEAFF
. many TRBJ1-2 TRBV3-1 TGTGCCAGTTCTTATCGTGGGGATGGCTACACCTTC CASSYRGDGYTF
TRBD1 few TRBJ1-2 TRBV6-2/TRBV6-3 TGTGCCAGCAGGGGCTCCGGGACAGCCACTAGGTATGGCTACACCTTC CASRGSGTATRYGYTF
. . TRBJ1-1 TRBV2 TGTGCCAGCAGTGAACAGGGCCCGAACACTGAAGCTTTCTTT CASSEQGPNTEAFF
. many TRBJ1-4 TRBV7-9 TGTGCCAGCAGCCCATGGTCAGGGAAGACTAATGAAAAACTGTTTTTT CASSPWSGKTNEKLFF
. few TRBJ1-1 TRBV7-9 TGTGCCAGCAGCTTATTTGGTCTGAACACTGAAGCTTTCTTT CASSLFGLNTEAFF
. many TRBJ1-1 TRBV7-9 TGTGCCAGCAGCCTAACAGCGCCTGGGGACACTGAAGCTTTCTTT CASSLTAPGDTEAFF
TRBD2 many TRBJ2-5 TRBV4-3 TGCGCCAGCAGCCAAGAATTCGGGGGGGCGAGGACCCAGTACTTC CASSQEFGGARTQYF
. many TRBJ2-7 TRBV28 TGTGCCAGCAGTTGGGGGGCCCCTTCCTACGAGCAGTACTTC CASSWGAPSYEQYF
TRBD1 few TRBJ1-5 TRBV12-3/TRBV12-4 TGTGCCAGCAGGCCCGGGACAGGCAATCAGCCCCAGCATTTT CASRPGTGNQPQHF
TRBD1 many TRBJ1-5 TRBV5-6 TGTGCCAGCAGCACTCAGTCAGGGGGCCAGCCCCAGCATTTT CASSTQSGGQPQHF
. . TRBJ2-1 TRBV9 TGTGCCAGCAGCGTAGATAGTTGGGCGGATGAGCAGTTCTTC CASSVDSWADEQFF
. . TRBJ2-3 TRBV18 TGTGCCAGCTCACCACCGGCTAGCCGAGGCACAGATACGCAGTATTTT CASSPPASRGTDTQYF
. many TRBJ1-2 TRBV10-3 TGTGCCATCAGTTTAAACTCTAACTATGGCTACACCTTC CAISLNSNYGYTF
. . TRBJ2-5 TRBV27 TGTGCCAGCAGTTTGGGCGGGGGCGAGGAGACCCAGTACTTC CASSLGGGEETQYF
TRBD2 few TRBJ2-7 TRBV25-1 TGTGCCAGCAGTGATTTACCCCCGCGGGAGTACGAGCAGTACTTC CASSDLPPREYEQYF
. many TRBJ2-5 TRBV5-1 TGCGCCAGCAGCCAACTTGGGGGTTTAGGAGAGACCCAGTACTTC CASSQLGGLGETQYF
TRBD2 medium-sized TRBJ2-5 TRBV6-5 TGTGCCAGCAGTTACATCCGGGGGGAGTACCAAGAGACCCAGTACTTC CASSYIRGEYQETQYF
TRBD2 many TRBJ2-7 TRBV4-1 TGCGCCAGCAGCCCAGAGGGACTAGCGGGGTCCTACGAGCAGTACTTC CASSPEGLAGSYEQYF
. many TRBJ2-5 TRBV24-1 TGTGCCACCAGTGGGGATAAGGGGACCCAGTACTTC CATSGDKGTQYF
TRBD2 many TRBJ2-1 TRBV20-1 TGCAGTGCGGGAGGGGCCGATAGTGATGAGCAGTTCTTC CSAGGADSDEQFF
TRBD1 many TRBJ1-2 TRBV6-5 TGTGCCAGCAGTTCGCCTCGGACAGGGAGCTATGGCTACACCTTC CASSSPRTGSYGYTF
. many TRBJ2-7 TRBV12-3/TRBV12-4 TGTGCCAGCAGTTTACAGGGTCGCGAGCAGTACTTC CASSLQGREQYF
. . TRBJ1-5 TRBV7-2 TGTGCCAGCAGCTTAGCGCAGGCGGGGAGGGCTCAGCCCCAGCATTTT CASSLAQAGRAQPQHF
. many TRBJ2-3 TRBV9 TGTGCCAGCAGCGTAGCGGGTCGAGGGGCAGATACGCAGTATTTT CASSVAGRGADTQYF
. many TRBJ2-1 TRBV6-2/TRBV6-3 TGTGCCAGCAGTTACAGTCAGGCCTCCTACAATGAGCAGTTCTTC CASSYSQASYNEQFF
. many TRBJ2-7 TRBV4-3 TGCGCCAGCAGCCAGGGCCCGGGACTCAACTCCTACGAGCAGTACTTC CASSQGPGLNSYEQYF
. . TRBJ2-7 TRBV9 TGTGCCAGCAGCGTAGCCACCGGGACGGGCTACGAGCAGTACTTC CASSVATGTGYEQYF